This T cell receptor (beta chain) was recovered during a study of cytomegalovirus exposure and HLA in healthy donors. Study-wide findings and caveats: Another analysis was done later, and it associated fewer than 20,000 TCR beta sequences with HLA alleles at 0.05 false discovery rate.

This donor's record omits CMV serostatus. PCR primers comprised 60 Vbeta and 13 Jbeta primers. The protocol was immunoSEQ multiplex PCR, while the TCRdb copy is restricted to in-frame clones and leaves out a portion. The table shows roughly 120,000 clones, with 77% occurring only once. Per the germline V gene, CDR1 is SGHNT and CDR2 is YYREEE (reference sequence). CDR3 length: 14 residues. V lost 4 bases and J lost 6, with 16 bases in between. Concerning this clone itself: Its specificity is unknown.

The sequence was obtained from a human donor in good health. The chain links TRBV5-4 to TRBJ1-1, with D possibly TRBD1 on 5 matching bases. Sequencing was performed on PBMCs. This CDR3 reads CASSPDSRAPEAFF. The CDR3 coding sequence is TGTGCCAGCAGCCCCGATAGCAGGGCTCCTGAAGCTTTCTTT. Together with reference TRBV5-4 and TRBJ1-1, the CDR3 gives the full variable domain: ETGVTQSPTHLIKTRGQQVTLRCSSQSGHNTVSWYQQALGQGPQFIFQYYREEENGRGNFPPRFSGLQFPNYSSELNVNALELDDSALYLCASSPDSRAPEAFFGQGTRLTVV.